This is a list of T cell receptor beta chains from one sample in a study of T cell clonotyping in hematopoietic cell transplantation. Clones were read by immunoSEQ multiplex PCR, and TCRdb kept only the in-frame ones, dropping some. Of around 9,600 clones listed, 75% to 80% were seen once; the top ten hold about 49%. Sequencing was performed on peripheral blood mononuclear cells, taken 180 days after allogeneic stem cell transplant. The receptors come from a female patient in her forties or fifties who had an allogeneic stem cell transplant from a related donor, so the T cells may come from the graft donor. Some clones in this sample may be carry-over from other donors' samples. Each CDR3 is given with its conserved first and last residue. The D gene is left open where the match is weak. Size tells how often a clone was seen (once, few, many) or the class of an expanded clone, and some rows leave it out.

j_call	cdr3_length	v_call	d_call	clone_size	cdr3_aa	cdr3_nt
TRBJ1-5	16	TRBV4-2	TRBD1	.	CASSQDHGQGEQPQHF	TGTGCCAGCAGCCAAGATCATGGACAGGGTGAGCAGCCCCAGCATTTT
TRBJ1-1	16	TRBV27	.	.	CASSENGGWDLSEAFF	TGTGCCAGCAGTGAAAACGGGGGGTGGGATTTATCTGAAGCTTTCTTT
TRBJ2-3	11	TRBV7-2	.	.	CASSLQDTQYF	TGTGCCAGCAGCTTACAAGATACGCAGTATTTT
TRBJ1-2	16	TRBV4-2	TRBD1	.	CASSQDAGRGDYGYTF	TGTGCCAGCAGCCAAGATGCAGGCAGGGGGGACTATGGCTACACCTTC
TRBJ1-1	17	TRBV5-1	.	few	CASSLAGQWGLNTEAFF	TGCGCCAGCAGCTTGGCCGGACAGTGGGGGTTGAACACTGAAGCTTTCTTT
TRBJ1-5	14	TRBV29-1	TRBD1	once	CSVVGQGAGQPQHF	TGCAGCGTTGTAGGCCAGGGGGCGGGTCAGCCCCAGCATTTT
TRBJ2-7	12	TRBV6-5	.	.	CASSYSSYEQYF	TGTGCCAGCAGTTACTCTTCCTACGAGCAGTACTTC
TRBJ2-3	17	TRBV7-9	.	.	CASSLRAQGRRTDTQYF	TGTGCCAGCAGCTTGAGGGCGCAGGGGCGCCGAACAGATACGCAGTATTTT
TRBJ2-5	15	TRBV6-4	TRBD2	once	CASSRTSGGDETQYF	TGTGCCAGCAGTAGGACTAGCGGGGGCGATGAGACCCAGTACTTC
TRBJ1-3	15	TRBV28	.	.	CASSLQGLTGNTIYF	TGTGCCAGCAGTTTACAGGGGCTAACTGGAAACACCATATATTTT
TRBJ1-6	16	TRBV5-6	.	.	CASSSLVPQYNSPLHF	TGTGCCAGCAGCTCTCTTGTGCCTCAGTATAATTCACCCCTCCACTTT
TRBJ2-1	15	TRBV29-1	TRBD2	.	CSARLAGGSYNEQFF	TGCAGCGCAAGACTAGCGGGGGGCTCCTACAATGAGCAGTTCTTC
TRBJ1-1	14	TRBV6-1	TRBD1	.	CASSNRDRVTEAFF	TGTGCCAGCAGCAACCGGGACAGGGTCACTGAAGCTTTCTTT
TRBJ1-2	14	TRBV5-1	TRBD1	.	CASSSWTGRYGYTF	TGCGCCAGCAGCTCCTGGACAGGTCGGTATGGCTACACCTTC
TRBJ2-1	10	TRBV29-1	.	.	CSVDFDFMLF	TGCAGCGTTGACTTCGATTTTATGCTCTTC
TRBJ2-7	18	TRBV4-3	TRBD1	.	CASSQYPPRTGEVYEQYF	TGCGCCAGCAGCCAATACCCCCCTAGGACAGGGGAGGTGTACGAGCAGTACTTC
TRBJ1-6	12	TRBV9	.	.	CASRGDKSPLHF	TGTGCCAGCAGGGGCGACAAATCACCCCTCCACTTT
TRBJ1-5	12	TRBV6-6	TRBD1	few	CASSYTDRLSNF	TGTGCCAGCAGTTACACGGACAGGCTTAGCAATTTT
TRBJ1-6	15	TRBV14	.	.	CASSQDEGLNSPLHF	TGTGCCAGCAGCCAAGATGAGGGATTAAATTCACCCCTCCACTTT
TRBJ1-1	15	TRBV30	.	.	CAWSPLRGKNTEAFF	TGTGCCTGGAGCCCTCTTCGGGGGAAGAACACTGAAGCTTTCTTT
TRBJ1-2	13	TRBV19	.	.	CASSPGVGYGYTF	TGTGCCAGTTCGCCCGGGGTTGGATATGGCTACACCTTC
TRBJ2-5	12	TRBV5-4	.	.	CASSRWEETQYF	TGTGCCAGCAGCCGCTGGGAAGAGACCCAGTACTTC
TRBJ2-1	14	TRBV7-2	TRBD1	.	CASSLRYRGIEQFF	TGTGCCAGCAGCTTAAGGTACAGGGGAATTGAGCAGTTCTTC
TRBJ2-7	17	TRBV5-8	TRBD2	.	CASSFATSGGALYEQYF	TGTGCCAGCAGCTTTGCGACTAGCGGGGGAGCTCTCTACGAGCAGTACTTC
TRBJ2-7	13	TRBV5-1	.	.	CASSVDSRYEQYF	TGTGCCAGCAGCGTGGACAGTCGCTACGAGCAGTACTTC
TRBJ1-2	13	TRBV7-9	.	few	CASSLQVNYGYTF	TGTGCCAGCAGCTTACAAGTGAACTATGGCTACACCTTC
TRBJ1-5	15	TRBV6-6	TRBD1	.	CASSSGQGADQPQHF	TGTGCCAGCAGTTCCGGACAGGGGGCAGACCAGCCCCAGCATTTT
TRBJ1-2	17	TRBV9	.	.	CASSSWGKGLVRHGYTF	TGTGCCAGCAGTTCGTGGGGAAAGGGACTAGTAAGACATGGCTACACCTTC
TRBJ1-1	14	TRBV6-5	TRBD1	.	CASSYSTGGTEAFF	TGTGCCAGCAGTTACTCGACAGGGGGCACTGAAGCTTTCTTT
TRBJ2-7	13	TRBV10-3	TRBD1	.	CAIGTGTGYEQYF	TGTGCCATCGGGACCGGGACAGGCTACGAGCAGTACTTC
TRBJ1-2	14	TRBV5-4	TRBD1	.	CASRGRTGDYGYTF	TGTGCCAGCAGAGGCCGGACAGGGGACTATGGCTACACCTTC